The text below deals with one T cell receptor beta chain. The V gene end was trimmed by 6 bases and the J gene end by 0 bases; junction bases not matched to a gene: 7. Germline values: CDR1 MGHDK, CDR2 SYGVNS. The CDR3 has 16 amino acids. The data originate from a study of shared clonotypes between healthy human individuals. Produced via immunoSEQ multiplex PCR; TCRdb's table is partial and in-frame only. The sample lists fewer than 1.8 million clones; approximately 98.5% were seen once. This chain joins TRBV25-1 and TRBJ2-1; 8 nucleotides match TRBD2. Sequencing input: naive CD4+ T cells sorted from blood. Subset here: CD45RA+ positively selected. The sequence was obtained from a man aged 25 to 40 in good health. CDR3 sequence: CASSATSGSSYNEQFF. The CDR3 DNA sequence: TGTGCCAGCAGCGCCACTAGCGGTAGCTCCTACAATGAGCAGTTCTTC.